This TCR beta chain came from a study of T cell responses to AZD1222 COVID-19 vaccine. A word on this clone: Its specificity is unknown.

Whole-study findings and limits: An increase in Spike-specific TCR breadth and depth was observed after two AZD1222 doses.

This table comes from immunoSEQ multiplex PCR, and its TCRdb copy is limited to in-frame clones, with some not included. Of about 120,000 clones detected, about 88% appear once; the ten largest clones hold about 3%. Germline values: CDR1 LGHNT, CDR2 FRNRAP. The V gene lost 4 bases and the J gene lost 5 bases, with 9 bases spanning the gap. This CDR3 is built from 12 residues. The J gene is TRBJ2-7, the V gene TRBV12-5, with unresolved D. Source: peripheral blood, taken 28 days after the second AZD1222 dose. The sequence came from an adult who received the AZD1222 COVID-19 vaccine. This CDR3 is CASGSTWDEQYF. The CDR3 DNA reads TGTGCTAGTGGTTCCACCTGGGACGAGCAGTACTTC.